This T cell receptor (beta chain) comes out of a study of shared clonotypes between healthy human individuals (dated by TCRdb to the early 2020s). With regard to the full study: The cohort comprised two women and a few men aged 18 to 49 years. Each donor's leukapheresis produced roughly between roughly 0.85 and 9.5 billion PBMCs. To estimate repertoire size and how much clonotype sharing occurs between individuals, the study deeply sequenced the blood TCR repertoires of roughly 5 healthy adults. To increase sequencing depth and limit assay-specific biases, different laboratories used diverse techniques to prepare libraries and sequence TCR repertoires.

The study at large found these results: Sampling was restricted to blood, and TCR repertoires in tissues likely differ from the TCR repertoires found in blood. Because the study included only a small number of donors, the genetic and exposure-history diversity represented was limited. Pairwise subsampling led to the expectation that sequencing depth would affect the degree of clonotype sharing among donors.

The germline V gene gives CDR1 as SGHRS and CDR2 as YFSETQ. The CDR3 starts with the cysteine, ends with the phenylalanine, and has 13 residues. Only CDR3 DNA remains: 39 bases, in frame from the first base. The V and J ends are trimmed by 0 bases and 4 bases, leaving 8 bases between them. TCR CDR3 regions were amplified from genomic DNA by multiplex PCR using the deep immunoSEQ assay. Genomic DNA extracted from each cell subset was distributed evenly over all wells of several immunoSEQ 96-well plates, and each plate served as one replicate. For unsorted PBMC, each replicate PCR was loaded with approximately 330 ng genomic DNA, equivalent to roughly 31,000 T cell genomes. Genomic DNA from unsorted PBMC was sequenced over ten immunoSEQ deep assay plates. The purified libraries were quantified using a Qubit 3.0 fluorometer, sized with a Bioanalyzer 2100, and then quantified again using the KAPA Library Quantification kit. Each immunoSEQ 96-well plate was sequenced on its own single-read 150-cycle Illumina NextSeq 550 flow cell. As for how the authors treated the data: Because the immunoSEQ output included only junctional sequences and no quality scores, the filtering could not be the same as the filtering used for full-length reads. Sequences were annotated with PyIR, a Python wrapper for IgBLAST v1.9, and V/J genes and CDR3 were assigned using IMGT germline references. Reads were removed for weak V/J assignments (E-value above 1e-6), missing CDR3, stop codons, out-of-frame junctions, or ambiguous translated residues. V3J clonotypes were defined as sequences sharing the same inferred V gene, J gene, and CDR3 amino acid sequence. The percentage overlap between two repertoires was calculated by dividing the number of shared unique clonotypes by the size of the smaller repertoire. RTK rarefaction, the Chao1 estimator, and Recon v2.1 estimates of unobserved clonotypes were used to assess repertoire richness. Sourced from immuneACCESS, this table was stored by TCRdb with only in-frame sequences that have V and J called. A share of the clones is absent; for the studies checked, an unresolved V gene accounts for under half, and the remainder has no known explanation. The V and J calls and clone size are taken from that table; D and trimming were inferred from the DNA. Here the sample has under 600,000 clones; around 79% occur a single time. The ten largest clones represent around 12% of the sample.

Note on this clone: It lacks a known antigen. One base away there is no much larger clone; base qualities are not given.

Healthy HIV-negative adults with no recently reported acute infections or vaccinations were included as donors. Every donor was a Caucasian adult residing in Nashville, Tennessee, USA. For unsorted samples, approximately 84 million PBMCs were counted, and genomic DNA was extracted using the QIAamp DNA Blood Mini kit. After blood collection by leukapheresis, PBMCs were isolated using Ficoll-Histopaque density gradient centrifugation and then cryopreserved in the vapor phase of liquid nitrogen. Material: PBMCs. The TCR was taken from a woman aged 40 to 50 in good health. Some clones in this sample may be carry-over from other donors' samples. This sequence uses TRBV5-1 and TRBJ2-7, with TRBD1 as a weak D call on 5 bases. The CDR3 protein: CASSLEDNYEQYF. The bases are TGCGCCAGCAGCTTGGAGGACAATTACGAGCAGTACTTC.